The source of this T cell receptor beta chain is a study of control samples from healthy donors and cancer patients. The CDR3 is 17 residues long. Trimming left V 0 bases short and J 2 bases short, with 14 bases between. From germline, CDR1 is GTSNPN and CDR2 SVGIG (reference sequence). TCRdb's table, derived via immunoSEQ multiplex PCR, lists solely in-frame clones and lacks some. The data show tens of thousands of clones, with 75% to 85% seen just once and 10% held by the top ten. The TCR originated in a man aged 65 to 85 in good health. This chain joins TRBV30 and TRBJ1-6; D might be TRBD1 (5 bases). The sequencing input was blood. As DNA, the CDR3 is TGTGCCTGGAGTGTACTGGGCAGGGAAACCTATAATTCACCCCTCCACTTT. This codes for CAWSVLGRETYNSPLHF. Looking up the rest from reference TRBV30 and TRBJ1-6 gives the full variable domain: SQTIHQWPATLVQPVGSPLSLECTVEGTSNPNLYWYRQAAGRGLQLLFYSVGIGQISSEVPQNLSASRPQDRQFILSSKKLLLSDSGFYLCAWSVLGRETYNSPLHFGNGTRLTVT.